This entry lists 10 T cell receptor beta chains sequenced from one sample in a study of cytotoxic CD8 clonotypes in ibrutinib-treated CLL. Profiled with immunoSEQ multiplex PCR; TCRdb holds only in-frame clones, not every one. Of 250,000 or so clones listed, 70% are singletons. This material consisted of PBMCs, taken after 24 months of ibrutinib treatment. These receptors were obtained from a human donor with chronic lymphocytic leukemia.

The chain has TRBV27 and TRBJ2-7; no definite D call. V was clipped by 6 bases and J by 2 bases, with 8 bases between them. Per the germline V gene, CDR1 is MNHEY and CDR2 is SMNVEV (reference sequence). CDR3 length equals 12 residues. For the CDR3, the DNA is TGTGCCAGCAGCGGGCGCACCTACGAGCAGTACTTC. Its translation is CASSGRTYEQYF.

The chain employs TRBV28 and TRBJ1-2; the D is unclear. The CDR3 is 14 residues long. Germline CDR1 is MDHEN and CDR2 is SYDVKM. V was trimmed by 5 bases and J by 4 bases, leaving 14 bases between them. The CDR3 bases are TGTGCCAGCAGTAGACAAACTGAGGCCTATGGCTACACCTTC. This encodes CASSRQTEAYGYTF.

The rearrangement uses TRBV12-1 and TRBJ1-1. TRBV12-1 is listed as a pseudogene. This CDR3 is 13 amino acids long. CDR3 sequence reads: CASSLSRGTEAFF. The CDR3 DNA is TGTGCCAGCAGCTTGAGTCGGGGGACTGAAGCTTTCTTT.

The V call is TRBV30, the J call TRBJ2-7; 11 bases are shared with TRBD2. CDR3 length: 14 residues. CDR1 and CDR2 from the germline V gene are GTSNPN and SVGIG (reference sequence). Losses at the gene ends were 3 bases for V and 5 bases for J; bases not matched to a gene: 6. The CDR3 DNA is TGTGCCTGGAGGCTAGCGGGAGGAATCCACGAGCAGTACTTC. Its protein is CAWRLAGGIHEQYF.

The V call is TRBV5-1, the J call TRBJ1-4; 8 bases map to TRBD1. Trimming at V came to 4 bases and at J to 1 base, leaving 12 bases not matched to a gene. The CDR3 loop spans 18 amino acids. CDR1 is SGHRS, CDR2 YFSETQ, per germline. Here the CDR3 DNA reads TGCGCCAGCAGCGGGGAGACAGGGGTCTTGGGAACTAATGAAAAACTGTTTTTT. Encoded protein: CASSGETGVLGTNEKLFF.

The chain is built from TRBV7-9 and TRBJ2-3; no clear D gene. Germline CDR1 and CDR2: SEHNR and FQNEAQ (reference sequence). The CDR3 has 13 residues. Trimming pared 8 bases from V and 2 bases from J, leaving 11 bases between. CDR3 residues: CASLPWDTDTQYF. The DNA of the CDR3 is TGTGCCAGCCTGCCTTGGGACACAGATACGCAGTATTTT.

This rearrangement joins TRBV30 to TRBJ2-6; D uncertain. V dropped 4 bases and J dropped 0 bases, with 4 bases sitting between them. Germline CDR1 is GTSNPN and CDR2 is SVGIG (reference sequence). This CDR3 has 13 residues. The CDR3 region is CAWTGSGANVLTF. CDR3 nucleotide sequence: TGTGCCTGGACAGGCTCTGGGGCCAACGTCCTGACTTTC. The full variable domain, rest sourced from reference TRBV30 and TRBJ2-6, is SQTIHQWPATLVQPVGSPLSLECTVEGTSNPNLYWYRQAAGRGLQLLFYSVGIGQISSEVPQNLSASRPQDRQFILSSKKLLLSDSGFYLCAWTGSGANVLTFGAGSRLTVL.

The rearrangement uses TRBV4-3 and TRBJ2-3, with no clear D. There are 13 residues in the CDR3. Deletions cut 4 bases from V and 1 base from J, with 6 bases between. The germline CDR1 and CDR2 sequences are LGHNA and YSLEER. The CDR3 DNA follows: TGCGCCAGCAGCCGGGAAGGCACAGATACGCAGTATTTT. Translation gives CASSREGTDTQYF.

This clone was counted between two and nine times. The CDR3 coding sequence is TGTGCCAGCAGTTTATCTGGCGGGATCGCGGTCGAGCAGTACTTC. As protein: CASSLSGGIAVEQYF. The gene calls are TRBV27 and TRBJ2-7; D is perhaps TRBD2 (6 bases). Germline CDR1 and CDR2: MNHEY and SMNVEV (reference sequence). The ends were cut back, 0 bases at V and 6 bases at J, with 15 bases in the middle. There are 15 residues in the CDR3.

The chain's CDR3 is CAISESTAGGRYEQYF. Here the CDR3 DNA reads TGTGCCATCAGTGAGTCGACCGCGGGAGGTCGCTACGAGCAGTACTTC. The J gene is TRBJ2-7, the V gene TRBV10-3; 8 bases map to TRBD2. The length of the CDR3 is 16 residues. Germline CDR1 and CDR2: ENHRY and SYGVKD. The ends lost 0 bases at V and 3 bases at J; junction bases unmatched: 7.